These 29 T cell receptor beta chains were sequenced from one sample in a study of blood T cell repertoires in COVID-19. Some clones are missing from TCRdb's copy, which holds only in-frame ones; the method was immunoSEQ multiplex PCR. Seen here are approximately 40,000 clones, around nine tenths observed once, and the top ten hold about 2.1%. Sequencing was performed on peripheral blood. The receptors shown here come from a human donor in a cohort sampled during active COVID-19.

J is TRBJ1-1 and V is TRBV29-1; 9 bases map to TRBD1. CDR3 size: 14 residues. Germline-derived CDR1 and CDR2 are SQVTM and ANQGSEA. V lost 6 bases to trimming and J lost 4 bases; unmatched junction nucleotides: 9. This CDR3 is CSVAGQGRRTEAFF. The CDR3 DNA reads TGCAGCGTAGCGGGACAGGGTAGACGCACTGAAGCTTTCTTT. Variable domain in full (rest from reference TRBV29-1 and TRBJ1-1): SAVISQKPSRDICQRGTSLTIQCQVDSQVTMMFWYRQQPGQSLTLIATANQGSEATYESGFVIDKFPISRPNLTFSTLTVSNMSPEDSSIYLCSVAGQGRRTEAFFGQGTRLTVV.

The chain has TRBV27 and TRBJ2-5; the D gene is possibly TRBD1 (5 bases). V was shortened by 3 bases and J by 5 bases, with 13 bases between the two germline ends. The V gene's germline CDR1 is MNHEY and CDR2 SMNVEV (reference sequence). This CDR3 spans 14 amino acids. CDR3 amino acids: CASSLTDPRETQYF. The CDR3 DNA reads TGTGCCAGCAGTTTGACAGACCCCAGGGAGACCCAGTACTTC.

By share of the sample, this clone is medium-sized. This chain joins TRBV27 and TRBJ2-1; no clear D. V was shortened by 6 bases and J by 4 bases, with 13 bases between the two germline ends. CDR1 and CDR2 from the germline V gene are MNHEY and SMNVEV (reference sequence). CDR3 length equals 14 residues. The CDR3 region has the DNA TGTGCCAGCAGCTTAGACTCCGGGTACAATGAGCAGTTCTTC. It codes for CASSLDSGYNEQFF.

Here the CDR3 reads CASSSGTGGVRTEAFF. CDR3 in DNA: TGTGCCAGCAGCAGTGGGACAGGGGGCGTCCGCACTGAAGCTTTCTTT. The chain employs TRBV5-5 and TRBJ1-1, with 12 bases aligning to TRBD1. This CDR3 has 16 amino acids. Per germline, CDR1 SGHKS and CDR2 YYEKEE (reference sequence). J was trimmed by 4 bases and V by 4 bases; bases with no gene match: 8.

The rearrangement links TRBV7-2 to TRBJ2-7; D not certain. Deletions cut 1 base from V and 6 bases from J, with 4 bases between. Per germline, CDR1 SGHTA and CDR2 FQGNSA. The length of the CDR3 is 11 residues. CDR3 in amino acids: CASSLGAEQYF. The CDR3 DNA follows: TGTGCCAGCAGCTTAGGGGCCGAGCAGTACTTC. Full variable domain (rest looked up from reference TRBV7-2 and TRBJ2-7): GAGVSQSPSNKVTEKGKDVELRCDPISGHTALYWYRQSLGQGLEFLIYFQGNSAPDKSGLPSDRFSAERTGGSVSTLTIQRTQQEDSAVYLCASSLGAEQYFGPGTRLTVT.

CDR3: CASSSGGVRNEQYF. In DNA, the CDR3 is TGTGCCAGCAGTTCTGGGGGGGTCCGGAACGAGCAGTACTTC. V gene TRBV6-5 combines with J gene TRBJ2-7; 7 bases match TRBD2. With 4 bases clipped from V and 5 bases from J, the junction kept 8 bases outside the gene matches. The CDR3 has 14 residues. The germline gives CDR1 MNHEY, CDR2 SVGAGI.

V usage is TRBV5-4 and J usage is TRBJ2-1; 8 nucleotides align to TRBD1. Germline V gives CDR1 SGHNT, CDR2 YYREEE (reference sequence). The CDR3 totals 15 residues. J lost 4 bases, V lost 0 bases, and 3 bases had no gene match. CDR3 region: CASSLGQGIYNEQFF. The CDR3 coding sequence is TGTGCCAGCAGCTTGGGACAGGGGATTTACAATGAGCAGTTCTTC.

In nucleotides, the CDR3 is TGTGCCAGTAGCCCGACAGGGACGTTGACGGGGGAAAAACTGTTTTTT. Its protein product is CASSPTGTLTGEKLFF. The gene calls are TRBV19 and TRBJ1-4, with 7 bases lining up with TRBD1. CDR3 size: 16 residues. Germline V gene sequence: CDR1 LNHDA, CDR2 SQIVND (reference sequence). The V segment lost 6 bases and the J segment 8 bases; nucleotides outside the gene matches: 15.

The rearrangement uses TRBV5-1 and TRBJ1-1, with TRBD1 matching over 8 bases. The CDR3 spans 14 residues. Germline V lookup: CDR1 SGHRS, CDR2 YFSETQ. V lost 4 bases to trimming and J lost 10 bases; unmatched junction nucleotides: 12. This CDR3 is CASSPSTGAGIAFF. Here the CDR3 DNA reads TGCGCCAGCAGCCCTTCGACAGGGGCGGGAATAGCTTTCTTT.

The V and J genes are TRBV11-1 and TRBJ2-4, with D possibly TRBD1 on 6 matching bases. Trimming cost V 5 bases and J 9 bases, with 20 bases left between them. Germline CDR1 reads SGHAT; CDR2 reads FQDESV (reference sequence). The CDR3 is 15 amino acids. CDR3 sequence: CASSPGTPTKGIQYF. CDR3 DNA sequence: TGTGCCAGCAGCCCCGGGACACCTACTAAGGGCATTCAGTACTTC.

Here the CDR3 DNA reads TGTGCCAGTAGTATAACTGGAGGGCAAGAGACCCAGTACTTC. This translates into CASSITGGQETQYF. The chain couples TRBV19 to TRBJ2-5; D may be TRBD2 (6 bases). The V and J ends lost 2 bases and 2 bases respectively, with 9 bases between them. The CDR3 has 14 amino acids. Germline CDR1 and CDR2: LNHDA and SQIVND (reference sequence).

The chain carries TRBV6-5 and TRBJ1-1, with a tentative D call TRBD1 (5 bases). Deletions cut 7 bases from V and 0 bases from J, with 12 bases between. The CDR3 extends over 14 amino acids. Germline V gene lookup returns CDR1 MNHEY and CDR2 SVGAGI. The DNA of the CDR3 is TGTGCCAGCAAGATAGGGGCCCTGAACACTGAAGCTTTCTTT. As protein: CASKIGALNTEAFF.

The chain is built from TRBV20-1 and TRBJ1-2; D is unclear. Germline-derived CDR1 and CDR2 are DFQATT and SNEGSKA (reference sequence). This CDR3 spans 11 amino acids. Trimming shortened V by 3 bases and J by 4 bases, and 6 bases separated the two germline ends. This CDR3 reads CSARSVYGYTF. The CDR3 coding sequence is TGCAGTGCTAGGTCGGTCTATGGCTACACCTTC.

This chain links TRBV10-3 with TRBJ1-1; 10 bases fit TRBD1. The CDR3 is made up of 14 amino acids. Germline trimming cut 6 bases from V and 6 bases from J; bases unmatched to any gene: 7. CDR1 ENHRY and CDR2 SYGVKD come from the germline V gene. The CDR3 DNA sequence: TGTGCCATCAGCGGGACAGGGGTGGTGTCTGAAGCTTTCTTT. This gives the protein CAISGTGVVSEAFF.

The CDR3 sequence is CASSSLAGDTYEQYF. In nucleotides, the CDR3 is TGTGCCAGCAGTTCCCTGGCGGGAGATACCTACGAGCAGTACTTC. The chain links TRBV6-6 to TRBJ2-7, with 7 bases aligning to TRBD2. The CDR3 loop spans 15 amino acids. J lost 2 bases, V lost 4 bases, and 8 bases had no gene match. Germline values: CDR1 MNHNY, CDR2 SVGAGI (reference sequence).

The chain employs TRBV2 and TRBJ1-6; D remains unclear. The CDR3 has 12 residues. Germline CDR1 reads SNHLY; CDR2 reads FYNNEI. The V end lost 7 bases, the J end lost 8 bases, and 9 bases lay between the germline ends. DNA of the CDR3: TGTGCCAGCACTGAGTCGGATTCACCCCTCCACTTT. This codes for CASTESDSPLHF.

This chain joins TRBV7-2 and TRBJ1-1, with TRBD1 matching over 7 bases. J gave up 5 bases and V 7 bases, and 10 bases lay outside the gene matches. The CDR3 has 14 residues. The germline gives CDR1 SGHTA, CDR2 FQGNSA. The DNA for the CDR3 is TGTGCCAGCACCCGATCGACAGGGCCTACTGAAGCTTTCTTT. The encoded protein is CASTRSTGPTEAFF.

This chain uses TRBV19 with TRBJ2-2; 8 nucleotides match TRBD1. The trim removed 5 bases at V and 2 bases at J, leaving 10 bases unmatched. In germline, CDR1 is LNHDA, CDR2 SQIVND (reference sequence). CDR3 size: 17 residues. CDR3 protein: CASSPSTGGYNTGELFF. DNA of the CDR3: TGTGCCAGTAGTCCCTCCACAGGGGGTTATAACACCGGGGAGCTGTTTTTT. Full variable domain (remainder filled in from reference TRBV19 and TRBJ2-2): DGGITQSPKYLFRKEGQNVTLSCEQNLNHDAMYWYRQDPGQGLRLIYYSQIVNDFQKGDIAEGYSVSREKKESFPLTVTSAQKNPTAFYLCASSPSTGGYNTGELFFGEGSRLTVL.

The chain uses TRBV5-5 and TRBJ2-1; possible D gene TRBD1, 5 bases. The V and J ends lost 4 bases and 7 bases respectively, with 15 bases between them. The V gene's germline CDR1 is SGHKS and CDR2 YYEKEE (reference sequence). The CDR3 runs to 14 residues. The DNA of the CDR3 is TGTGCCAGCAGCCTCCAGGGTGCGGTGAATGAGCAGTTCTTC. Translation gives CASSLQGAVNEQFF. The full variable domain, with the rest looked up from reference TRBV5-5 and TRBJ2-1, is DAGVTQSPTHLIKTRGQQVTLRCSPISGHKSVSWYQQVLGQGPQFIFQYYEKEERGRGNFPDRFSARQFPNYSSELNVNALLLGDSALYLCASSLQGAVNEQFFGPGTRLTVL.

The genes are TRBV29-1 and TRBJ1-2; no clear D. V lost 3 bases to trimming and J lost 8 bases, with 7 bases between them. Germline CDR1 reads SQVTM; CDR2 reads ANQGSEA. The CDR3 has 10 amino acids. The CDR3, as DNA: TGCAGCGTTGAGGATAGCGGCTACACCTTC. This codes for CSVEDSGYTF.

Only one count was recorded for this clone. The rearrangement joins TRBV3-1 (or the pseudogene TRBV3-2) to TRBJ2-7; maybe TRBD2 (7 bases). This CDR3 spans 15 amino acids. V was shortened by 6 bases and J by 0 bases, with 15 bases between the two germline ends. The germline V gene has CDR1 LGHDT and CDR2 YNNKEL (reference sequence). CDR3 in amino acids: CASRGGPRSSYEQYF. The CDR3 nucleotides read TGTGCCAGCAGGGGGGGGCCTAGGAGCTCCTACGAGCAGTACTTC.

The V gene is TRBV7-8, the J gene TRBJ2-3; perhaps TRBD2 as D (6 bases). The ends were cut back, 4 bases at V and 4 bases at J, with 15 bases in the middle. The CDR3 totals 15 residues. In germline, CDR1 is SGHVS, CDR2 FQNEAQ. The CDR3 DNA follows: TGTGCCAGCAGCTCGCCCGCGGGGAATCCAGATACGCAGTATTTT. This gives the protein CASSSPAGNPDTQYF.

This clone was found a few times. The chain joins TRBV7-9 to TRBJ1-2, with 7 nucleotides matching TRBD1. This CDR3 has 15 amino acids. The trim removed 5 bases at V and 2 bases at J, leaving 8 bases unmatched. Germline CDR1 is SEHNR and CDR2 is FQNEAQ (reference sequence). The chain's CDR3 is CASSRGTDGNYGYTF. The CDR3, as DNA: TGTGCCAGCAGCAGAGGGACAGATGGAAACTATGGCTACACCTTC.

The chain carries TRBV6-4 and TRBJ2-1; the match to TRBD2 covers 7 bases. The germline V gene has CDR1 MRHNA and CDR2 SNTAGT. This CDR3 region has 16 residues. The junction had 11 bases not matched to a gene; V was cut back by 2 bases and J by 7 bases. The CDR3 nucleotides are TGTGCCAGCAGTGACGGCGGACTAGTAAAATCAAATGAGCAGTTCTTC. Its translation: CASSDGGLVKSNEQFF.

V usage is TRBV7-2 and J usage is TRBJ1-2, with a tentative D call TRBD1 (5 bases). Trimming pared 5 bases from V and 7 bases from J, leaving 11 bases between. The germline gives CDR1 SGHTA, CDR2 FQGNSA. This CDR3 contains 12 residues. The CDR3 bases are TGTGCCAGCAGCCATCAGGGCCCTGGCTACACCTTC. Its protein is CASSHQGPGYTF. Using reference TRBV7-2 and TRBJ1-2 for the parts outside the CDR3, the full variable domain is GAGVSQSPSNKVTEKGKDVELRCDPISGHTALYWYRQSLGQGLEFLIYFQGNSAPDKSGLPSDRFSAERTGGSVSTLTIQRTQQEDSAVYLCASSHQGPGYTFGSGTRLTVV.

The rearrangement joins TRBV7-9 to TRBJ1-2, with a tentative D call TRBD1 (5 bases). Trimming took 5 bases from V and 4 from J, leaving 20 bases between them. The CDR3 covers 16 residues. CDR1 and CDR2 from the germline V gene are SEHNR and FQNEAQ (reference sequence). The CDR3 bases are TGTGCCAGCAGCCCTCCGACAGCCGTCGGTGGCTATGGCTACACCTTC. It is translated as CASSPPTAVGGYGYTF.

The rearrangement uses TRBV2 and TRBJ1-1, with TRBD1 matching over 9 bases. Trimming cost V 5 bases and J 1 base; bases outside gene matches: 5. The CDR3 contains 15 residues. From germline, CDR1 is SNHLY and CDR2 FYNNEI. The CDR3 coding sequence is TGTGCCAGCAGTTACTGGACAGGGGAGAACACTGAAGCTTTCTTT. Residues: CASSYWTGENTEAFF. The variable domain in full, with the rest retrieved from reference TRBV2 and TRBJ1-1, is EPEVTQTPSHQVTQMGQEVILRCVPISNHLYFYWYRQILGQKVEFLVSFYNNEISEKSEIFDDQFSVERPDGSNFTLKIRSTKLEDSAMYFCASSYWTGENTEAFFGQGTRLTVV.

The chain carries TRBV27 and TRBJ1-4, with D possibly TRBD1 on 5 matching bases. In germline, CDR1 is MNHEY, CDR2 SMNVEV (reference sequence). This CDR3 is 15 amino acids long. V was pared by 4 bases and J by 0 bases, with 9 bases between. CDR3 in amino acids: CASSSLGATNEKLFF. CDR3 DNA: TGTGCCAGCAGTTCCTTAGGGGCAACTAATGAAAAACTGTTTTTT.

Only one count was recorded for this clone. V is TRBV27 and J is TRBJ2-3; no definite D call. The V end lost 7 bases, the J end lost 5 bases, and 16 bases lay between the germline ends. The germline CDR1 and CDR2 sequences are MNHEY and SMNVEV (reference sequence). The length of the CDR3 is 14 residues. CDR3: CASTERGVLDTQYF. In nucleotides, the CDR3 is TGTGCCAGCACCGAGAGAGGCGTGCTAGATACGCAGTATTTT.